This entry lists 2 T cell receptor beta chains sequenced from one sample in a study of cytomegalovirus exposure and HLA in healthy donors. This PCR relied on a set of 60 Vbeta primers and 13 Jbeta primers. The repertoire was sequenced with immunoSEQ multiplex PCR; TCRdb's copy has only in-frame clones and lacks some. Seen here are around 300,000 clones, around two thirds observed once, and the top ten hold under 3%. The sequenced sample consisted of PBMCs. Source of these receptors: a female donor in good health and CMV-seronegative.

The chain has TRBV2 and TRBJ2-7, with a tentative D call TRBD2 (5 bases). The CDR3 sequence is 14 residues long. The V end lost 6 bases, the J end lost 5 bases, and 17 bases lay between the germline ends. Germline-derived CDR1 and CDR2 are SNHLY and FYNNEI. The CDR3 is CASSRSGPSDEQYF. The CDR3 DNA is TGTGCCAGCAGCCGAAGCGGACCGTCGGACGAGCAGTACTTC.

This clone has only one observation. In DNA, the CDR3 is TGTGCCAGCAGTTTATCGATTGGAGGTGAGCAGTTCTTC. Protein product: CASSLSIGGEQFF. The chain joins TRBV27 to TRBJ2-1; possibly TRBD2 for D (5 bases). Germline loops: CDR1 MNHEY, CDR2 SMNVEV (reference sequence). The CDR3 runs 13 residues. The germline V and J ends were trimmed by 0 bases and 9 bases, with 9 bases remaining between them.